A selection of T cell receptor beta chains follows, all from one sample in a study of shared clonotypes between healthy human individuals. Sequencing used immunoSEQ multiplex PCR; TCRdb keeps in-frame clones, though not all of them. The data show about 2 million clones, roughly 94% seen once. Sequencing was done on a sample of naive CD4+ T cells sorted from blood. These receptors were taken from a man aged 18 to 29 in good health. CDR3s include the opening cysteine and the closing phenylalanine or tryptophan. A D gene is named only where the DNA matches it firmly. Only some rows state a clone size, as once, few, many or a class for expanded clones.

CDR3 DNA: TGTGCCAGCAGCTTAGGGACAGGGTATATGAATGGCAATCAGCCCCAGCATTTT; CDR3 protein: CASSLGTGYMNGNQPQHF; V gene: TRBV7-9; D gene: TRBD1; J gene: TRBJ1-5; clone size: -; CDR3 length: 18
CDR3 DNA: TGTGCCAGCACCCTAGGTATAGGGAACACCGGGGAGCTGTTTTTT; CDR3 protein: CASTLGIGNTGELFF; V gene: TRBV5-4; D gene: -; J gene: TRBJ2-2; clone size: -; CDR3 length: 15
CDR3 DNA: TGTGCCAGCAGTTCCGGCGGCAGGGGGGCTACTGGGGCCAACGTCCTGACTTTC; CDR3 protein: CASSSGGRGATGANVLTF; V gene: TRBV9; D gene: -; J gene: TRBJ2-6; clone size: -; CDR3 length: 18
CDR3 DNA: TGCAGTGCTACAGGGGAAGAGACCCAGTACTTC; CDR3 protein: CSATGEETQYF; V gene: TRBV20-1; D gene: -; J gene: TRBJ2-5; clone size: -; CDR3 length: 11
CDR3 DNA: TGTGCCTGGACGGGACAGGGAGGACAGCCCCAGCATTTT; CDR3 protein: CAWTGQGGQPQHF; V gene: TRBV30; D gene: TRBD1; J gene: TRBJ1-5; clone size: -; CDR3 length: 13
CDR3 DNA: TGCGCCAGCGGACAGGAAACTTCCTACGAGCAGTACTTC; CDR3 protein: CASGQETSYEQYF; V gene: TRBV10-2; D gene: TRBD1; J gene: TRBJ2-7; clone size: -; CDR3 length: 13
CDR3 DNA: TGTGCCAGCTCACCACAATTAAGCAGGGATATCCCCTACGAGCAGTACTTC; CDR3 protein: CASSPQLSRDIPYEQYF; V gene: TRBV18; D gene: -; J gene: TRBJ2-7; clone size: -; CDR3 length: 17
CDR3 DNA: TGCAGCGTAGCTTCTCCGGGACAGGGGGGCTACACCTTC; CDR3 protein: CSVASPGQGGYTF; V gene: TRBV29-1; D gene: TRBD1; J gene: TRBJ1-2; clone size: -; CDR3 length: 13
CDR3 DNA: TGTGCCACCTCTCCCGGGACTAGGGCCCACGAGCAGTACTTC; CDR3 protein: CATSPGTRAHEQYF; V gene: TRBV15; D gene: TRBD2; J gene: TRBJ2-7; clone size: -; CDR3 length: 14
CDR3 DNA: TGTGCCAGCAGCTTAGCCACTAGCGGGAGTGTCGTAAGAGAGACCCAGTACTTC; CDR3 protein: CASSLATSGSVVRETQYF; V gene: TRBV11-2; D gene: TRBD2; J gene: TRBJ2-5; clone size: -; CDR3 length: 18
CDR3 DNA: TGTGCCAGCAGTTTCCCCTGGGGGACGCACATGGACTACGAGCAGTACTTC; CDR3 protein: CASSFPWGTHMDYEQYF; V gene: TRBV28; D gene: -; J gene: TRBJ2-7; clone size: -; CDR3 length: 17
CDR3 DNA: TGTGCCTGGAGTGTATCGCGAACACAGAGCTATAATTCACCCCTCCACTTT; CDR3 protein: CAWSVSRTQSYNSPLHF; V gene: TRBV30; D gene: -; J gene: TRBJ1-6; clone size: -; CDR3 length: 17
CDR3 DNA: TGTGCCAGCAGCTCAGACAGGACCCAGCCCCAGCATTTT; CDR3 protein: CASSSDRTQPQHF; V gene: TRBV5-4; D gene: -; J gene: TRBJ1-5; clone size: -; CDR3 length: 13
CDR3 DNA: TGTGCCAACGATCGGGTCGGCACTAATGAAAAACTGTTTTTT; CDR3 protein: CANDRVGTNEKLFF; V gene: TRBV25-1; D gene: -; J gene: TRBJ1-4; clone size: once; CDR3 length: 14
CDR3 DNA: TGCGCCAGCAACTCTGGCGTACTGAATTCACCCCTCCACTTT; CDR3 protein: CASNSGVLNSPLHF; V gene: TRBV5-1; D gene: -; J gene: TRBJ1-6; clone size: -; CDR3 length: 14
CDR3 DNA: TGCGCCAGCAGCCAAGTGGTGTTGGGTAGCGGGAGTGGGTTGGATGAGCAGTTCTTC; CDR3 protein: CASSQVVLGSGSGLDEQFF; V gene: TRBV4-1; D gene: TRBD2; J gene: TRBJ2-1; clone size: -; CDR3 length: 19
CDR3 DNA: TGTGCCAGCAGCCCCCAGGGGTCCCACTATGGCTACACCTTC; CDR3 protein: CASSPQGSHYGYTF; V gene: TRBV5-4; D gene: -; J gene: TRBJ1-2; clone size: once; CDR3 length: 14
CDR3 DNA: TGCGCCAGCAGGGAGAACAGGGGTTCTAATGAAAAACTGTTTTTT; CDR3 protein: CASRENRGSNEKLFF; V gene: TRBV4-1; D gene: TRBD1; J gene: TRBJ1-4; clone size: once; CDR3 length: 15
CDR3 DNA: TGTGCCATCAGGGAAGGGACTAGCGGGGGCAACGAGCAGTACTTC; CDR3 protein: CAIREGTSGGNEQYF; V gene: TRBV10-3; D gene: TRBD2; J gene: TRBJ2-7; clone size: -; CDR3 length: 15
CDR3 DNA: TGTGCCAGCAAAATAGTAGGTGTAACCGGGGAGCTGTTTTTT; CDR3 protein: CASKIVGVTGELFF; V gene: TRBV2; D gene: -; J gene: TRBJ2-2; clone size: -; CDR3 length: 14
CDR3 DNA: TGTGCCAGCAGCTTGGAACAGGGGAGCAATCAGCCCCAGCATTTT; CDR3 protein: CASSLEQGSNQPQHF; V gene: TRBV5-5; D gene: TRBD1; J gene: TRBJ1-5; clone size: -; CDR3 length: 15
CDR3 DNA: TGCGCCAGCAGCCCGACCGGACAGATTGTAGATACGCAGTATTTT; CDR3 protein: CASSPTGQIVDTQYF; V gene: TRBV5-1; D gene: -; J gene: TRBJ2-3; clone size: -; CDR3 length: 15
CDR3 DNA: TGTGCCAGCAGCCCGGGATCCACGGGACTAGCGTACTACGAGCAGTACTTC; CDR3 protein: CASSPGSTGLAYYEQYF; V gene: TRBV5-4; D gene: TRBD2; J gene: TRBJ2-7; clone size: -; CDR3 length: 17
CDR3 DNA: TGTGCCAGCGGGAAACCCGGGGAGCTGTTTTTT; CDR3 protein: CASGKPGELFF; V gene: TRBV6-1; D gene: -; J gene: TRBJ2-2; clone size: -; CDR3 length: 11
CDR3 DNA: TGTGCCAGCAGCCAAGGAGGAACCGTTGCGAACACCGGGGAGCTGTTTTTT; CDR3 protein: CASSQGGTVANTGELFF; V gene: TRBV4-2; D gene: -; J gene: TRBJ2-2; clone size: -; CDR3 length: 17
CDR3 DNA: TGCAGCGTTGAAGGACAGGGGAGAGGTGGTGTCGTAGGTAATAATCAGCCCCAGCATTTT; CDR3 protein: CSVEGQGRGGVVGNNQPQHF; V gene: TRBV29-1; D gene: TRBD1; J gene: TRBJ1-5; clone size: -; CDR3 length: 20
CDR3 DNA: TGTGCCATCAGTGAGGGACAGGGGGAAGGAAACACCATATATTTT; CDR3 protein: CAISEGQGEGNTIYF; V gene: TRBV10-3; D gene: TRBD1; J gene: TRBJ1-3; clone size: -; CDR3 length: 15
CDR3 DNA: TGTGCCTGGATGCCCGGGACAGGGGGAAACACCATATATTTT; CDR3 protein: CAWMPGTGGNTIYF; V gene: TRBV30; D gene: TRBD1; J gene: TRBJ1-3; clone size: -; CDR3 length: 14
CDR3 DNA: TGTGCCACAAGCGGGGGGGCGTCAGATACGCAGTATTTT; CDR3 protein: CATSGGASDTQYF; V gene: TRBV9; D gene: TRBD2; J gene: TRBJ2-3; clone size: -; CDR3 length: 13
CDR3 DNA: TGTGCCAGTAAGACGATCCCGGGACACCCCTACGAGCAGTACTTC; CDR3 protein: CASKTIPGHPYEQYF; V gene: TRBV19; D gene: -; J gene: TRBJ2-7; clone size: -; CDR3 length: 15
CDR3 DNA: TGTGCCATCAGTGAGTCGGACCCTAACTATGGCTACACCTTC; CDR3 protein: CAISESDPNYGYTF; V gene: TRBV10-3; D gene: -; J gene: TRBJ1-2; clone size: -; CDR3 length: 14
CDR3 DNA: TGTGCCTGGACCAGACAGGGGTCCACTGAAGCTTTCTTT; CDR3 protein: CAWTRQGSTEAFF; V gene: TRBV30; D gene: TRBD1; J gene: TRBJ1-1; clone size: -; CDR3 length: 13
CDR3 DNA: TGCGCCAGCAGCTTGGCGACTAGCGGGACAGATACGCAGTATTTT; CDR3 protein: CASSLATSGTDTQYF; V gene: TRBV5-1; D gene: TRBD2; J gene: TRBJ2-3; clone size: -; CDR3 length: 15
CDR3 DNA: TGTGCCAGCGATAGGGGCGGAGCGAATGGGCCCCAGCATTTT; CDR3 protein: CASDRGGANGPQHF; V gene: TRBV28; D gene: -; J gene: TRBJ1-5; clone size: -; CDR3 length: 14
CDR3 DNA: TGTGCCAGCAACGGACAGGTTAACACAGATACGCAGTATTTT; CDR3 protein: CASNGQVNTDTQYF; V gene: TRBV6-1; D gene: TRBD1; J gene: TRBJ2-3; clone size: -; CDR3 length: 14
CDR3 DNA: TGTGCCAGCAGTGAAGCGAGCAGACGAATGGGGGAGACCCAGTACTTC; CDR3 protein: CASSEASRRMGETQYF; V gene: TRBV2; D gene: -; J gene: TRBJ2-5; clone size: -; CDR3 length: 16
CDR3 DNA: TGTGCCAGCAGCTTAGGGGGACGGAGCAACTCCTATAATTCACCCCTCCACTTT; CDR3 protein: CASSLGGRSNSYNSPLHF; V gene: TRBV7-8; D gene: -; J gene: TRBJ1-6; clone size: -; CDR3 length: 18
CDR3 DNA: TGCGCCAGCAGCCAAGGGACAGCCAACAATCAGCCCCAGCATTTT; CDR3 protein: CASSQGTANNQPQHF; V gene: TRBV4-1; D gene: -; J gene: TRBJ1-5; clone size: -; CDR3 length: 15
CDR3 DNA: TGCGCCAGCAGTCCGGGACAGGGCACAGATACGCAGTATTTT; CDR3 protein: CASSPGQGTDTQYF; V gene: TRBV10-1; D gene: TRBD1; J gene: TRBJ2-3; clone size: -; CDR3 length: 14
CDR3 DNA: TGTGCCAGCTCACCAAACCCTAGCCCCACAGATACGCAGTATTTT; CDR3 protein: CASSPNPSPTDTQYF; V gene: TRBV18; D gene: -; J gene: TRBJ2-3; clone size: -; CDR3 length: 15
CDR3 DNA: TGTGCCATCAGTGAGAGGGTTGGTCAGCCCCAGCATTTT; CDR3 protein: CAISERVGQPQHF; V gene: TRBV10-3; D gene: -; J gene: TRBJ1-5; clone size: -; CDR3 length: 13
CDR3 DNA: TGTGCCAGCAGTTACTACCCTAGGGTTAACTATGGCTACACCTTC; CDR3 protein: CASSYYPRVNYGYTF; V gene: TRBV6-5; D gene: -; J gene: TRBJ1-2; clone size: -; CDR3 length: 15
CDR3 DNA: TGTGCCAGCAGCTTGGGACTAGCGGGGGGCCCCAATGAGCAGTTCTTC; CDR3 protein: CASSLGLAGGPNEQFF; V gene: TRBV11-3; D gene: TRBD2; J gene: TRBJ2-1; clone size: -; CDR3 length: 16
CDR3 DNA: TGTGCCAGCAGCTTAGCGGGGGGCCCGAGCTCTGGAAACACCATATATTTT; CDR3 protein: CASSLAGGPSSGNTIYF; V gene: TRBV7-2; D gene: -; J gene: TRBJ1-3; clone size: -; CDR3 length: 17
CDR3 DNA: TGTGCCAGCAGTGAATGGGGCGGGGGGACCCAGTACTTC; CDR3 protein: CASSEWGGGTQYF; V gene: TRBV6-1; D gene: TRBD2; J gene: TRBJ2-5; clone size: -; CDR3 length: 13
CDR3 DNA: TGCGCCAGCAGCTTGGGAGTATCGGGAAATAGCAGGGGGCGCGATCAGCCCCAGCATTTT; CDR3 protein: CASSLGVSGNSRGRDQPQHF; V gene: TRBV5-1; D gene: TRBD1; J gene: TRBJ1-5; clone size: once; CDR3 length: 20